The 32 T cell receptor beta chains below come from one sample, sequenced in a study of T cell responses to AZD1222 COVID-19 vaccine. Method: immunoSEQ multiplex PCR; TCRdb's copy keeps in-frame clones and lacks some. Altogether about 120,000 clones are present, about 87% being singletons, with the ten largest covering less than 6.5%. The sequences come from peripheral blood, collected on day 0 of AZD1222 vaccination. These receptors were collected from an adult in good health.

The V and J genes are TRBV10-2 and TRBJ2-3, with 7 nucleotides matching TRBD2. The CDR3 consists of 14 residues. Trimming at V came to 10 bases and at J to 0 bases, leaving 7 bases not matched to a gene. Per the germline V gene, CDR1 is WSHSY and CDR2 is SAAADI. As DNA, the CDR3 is TGCGCCACCGGGAGGTCTACTAGCACAGATACGCAGTATTTT. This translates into CATGRSTSTDTQYF.

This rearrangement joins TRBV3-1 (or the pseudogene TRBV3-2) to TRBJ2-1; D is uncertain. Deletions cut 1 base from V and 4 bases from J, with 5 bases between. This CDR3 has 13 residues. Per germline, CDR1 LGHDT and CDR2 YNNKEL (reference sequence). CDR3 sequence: CASSQGLYNEQFF. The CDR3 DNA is TGTGCCAGCAGCCAAGGGCTGTACAATGAGCAGTTCTTC.

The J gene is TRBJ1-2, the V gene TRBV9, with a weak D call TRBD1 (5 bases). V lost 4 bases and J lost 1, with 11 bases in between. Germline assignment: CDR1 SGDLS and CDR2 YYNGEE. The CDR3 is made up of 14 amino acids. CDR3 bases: TGTGCCAGCAGCACAATGGGGGGTAACTATGGCTACACCTTC. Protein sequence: CASSTMGGNYGYTF.

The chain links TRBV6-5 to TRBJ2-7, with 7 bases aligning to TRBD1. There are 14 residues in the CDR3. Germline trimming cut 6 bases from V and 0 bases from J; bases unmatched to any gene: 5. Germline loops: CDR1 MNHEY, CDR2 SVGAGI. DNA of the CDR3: TGTGCCAGCAGGTTGGACAGGCTCTCCTACGAGCAGTACTTC. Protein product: CASRLDRLSYEQYF.

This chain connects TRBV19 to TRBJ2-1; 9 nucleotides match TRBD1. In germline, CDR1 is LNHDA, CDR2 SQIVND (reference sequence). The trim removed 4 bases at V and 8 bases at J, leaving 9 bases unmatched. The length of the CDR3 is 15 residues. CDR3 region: CASSTQGARGHEQFF. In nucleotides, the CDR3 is TGTGCCAGTAGTACACAGGGGGCGCGGGGACATGAGCAGTTCTTC.

CDR3 bases: TGTGCCAGCAGCCAAGCCCAGGCGGCAGGTGGAAACACCATATATTTT. Residues: CASSQAQAAGGNTIYF. The V call is TRBV3-1 (or the pseudogene TRBV3-2), the J call TRBJ1-3; D remains ambiguous. V shed 1 base and J shed 3 bases, with 13 bases lying between them. CDR1 is LGHDT and CDR2 is YNNKEL in the germline V gene (reference sequence). CDR3 length: 16 residues.

The CDR3 reads CASSEMAGQIIYGYTF. The CDR3 DNA sequence: TGTGCCAGCAGCGAAATGGCCGGGCAGATTATCTATGGCTACACCTTC. The V gene is TRBV21-1, the J gene TRBJ1-2. TRBV21-1 is designated a pseudogene. This CDR3 has 16 residues.

The CDR3 nucleotides read TGTGCCAGCAGCTTAGGGGACAAGAGCTCCTACAATGAGCAGTTCTTC. This sequence encodes CASSLGDKSSYNEQFF. This chain uses TRBV7-8 with TRBJ2-1, with D perhaps matching TRBD1 (6 bases). The CDR3 totals 16 residues. V was pared by 1 base and J by 0 bases, with 10 bases between. The V gene's germline CDR1 is SGHVS and CDR2 FQNEAQ.

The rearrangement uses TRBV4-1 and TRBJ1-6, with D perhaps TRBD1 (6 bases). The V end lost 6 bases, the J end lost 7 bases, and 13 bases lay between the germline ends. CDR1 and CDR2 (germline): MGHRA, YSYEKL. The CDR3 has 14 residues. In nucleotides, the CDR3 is TGCGCCAGCAGAAACCCCACAGGGAATTCACCCCTCCACTTT. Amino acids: CASRNPTGNSPLHF.

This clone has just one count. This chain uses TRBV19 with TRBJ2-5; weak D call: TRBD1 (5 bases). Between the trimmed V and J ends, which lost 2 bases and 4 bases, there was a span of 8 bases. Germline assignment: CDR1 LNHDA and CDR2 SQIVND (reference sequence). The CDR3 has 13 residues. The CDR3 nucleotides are TGTGCCAGTAGTATATGGGGCGCAGAGACCCAGTACTTC. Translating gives CASSIWGAETQYF.

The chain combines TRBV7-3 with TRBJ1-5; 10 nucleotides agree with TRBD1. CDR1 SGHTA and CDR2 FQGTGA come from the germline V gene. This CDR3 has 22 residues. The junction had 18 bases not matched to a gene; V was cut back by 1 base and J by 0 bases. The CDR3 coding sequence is TGTGCCAGCAGCTTAAATTCGGGTAATGGGACAGGGGTTCGATTTAGCAATCAGCCCCAGCATTTT. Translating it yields CASSLNSGNGTGVRFSNQPQHF.

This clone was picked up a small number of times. The CDR3 DNA reads TGTGCCAGCAGCCCTCTCGGAGGGGTTAACACTGAAGCTTTCTTT. This translates into CASSPLGGVNTEAFF. The chain joins TRBV5-6 to TRBJ1-1; D perhaps matches TRBD1 (5 bases). CDR3 size: 15 residues. Germline assignment: CDR1 SGHDT and CDR2 YYEEEE. Trimming stripped 4 bases from V and 2 bases from J, with 15 bases between.

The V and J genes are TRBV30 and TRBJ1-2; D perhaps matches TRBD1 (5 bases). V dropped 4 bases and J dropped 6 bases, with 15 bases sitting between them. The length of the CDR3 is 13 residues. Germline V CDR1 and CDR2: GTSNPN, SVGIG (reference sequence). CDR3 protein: CAWTPVQGNGYTF. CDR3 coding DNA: TGTGCCTGGACCCCGGTGCAGGGTAATGGCTACACCTTC.

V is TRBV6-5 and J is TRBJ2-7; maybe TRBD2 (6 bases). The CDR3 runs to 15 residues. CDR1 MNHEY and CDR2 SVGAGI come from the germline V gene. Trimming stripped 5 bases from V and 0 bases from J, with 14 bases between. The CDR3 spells CASSRASDSSYEQYF. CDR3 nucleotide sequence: TGTGCCAGCAGTCGTGCTAGCGACAGCTCCTACGAGCAGTACTTC.

CDR3 nucleotide sequence: TGCAGCGTCCTGACAACCACGGGAGAAGAGACCCAGTACTTC. Translated, it gives CSVLTTTGEETQYF. The chain carries TRBV29-1 and TRBJ2-5, with a weak D call TRBD2 (6 bases). Trimming removed 6 bases at V and 3 bases at J, with 17 bases between. The CDR3 is 14 residues long. Germline V gene lookup returns CDR1 SQVTM and CDR2 ANQGSEA.

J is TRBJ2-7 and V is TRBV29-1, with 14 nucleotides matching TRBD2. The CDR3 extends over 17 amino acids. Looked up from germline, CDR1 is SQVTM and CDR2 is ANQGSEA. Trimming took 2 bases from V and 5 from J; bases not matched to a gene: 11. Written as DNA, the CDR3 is TGCAGCGTTGAAACCCCCGGGACTAGCGGGAGCTTCCACGAGCAGTACTTC. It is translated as CSVETPGTSGSFHEQYF.

The CDR3 bases are TGTGCCAGCAGCTCACAGGGATTTTATAATTCACCCCTCCACTTT. Translating it yields CASSSQGFYNSPLHF. The chain has TRBV7-2 and TRBJ1-6; D is possibly TRBD1 (6 bases). The length of the CDR3 is 15 residues. The V end lost 4 bases, the J end lost 4 bases, and 11 bases lay between the germline ends. From germline, CDR1 is SGHTA and CDR2 FQGNSA. The variable domain in full, completed from reference TRBV7-2 and TRBJ1-6, reads GAGVSQSPSNKVTEKGKDVELRCDPISGHTALYWYRQSLGQGLEFLIYFQGNSAPDKSGLPSDRFSAERTGGSVSTLTIQRTQQEDSAVYLCASSSQGFYNSPLHFGNGTRLTVT.

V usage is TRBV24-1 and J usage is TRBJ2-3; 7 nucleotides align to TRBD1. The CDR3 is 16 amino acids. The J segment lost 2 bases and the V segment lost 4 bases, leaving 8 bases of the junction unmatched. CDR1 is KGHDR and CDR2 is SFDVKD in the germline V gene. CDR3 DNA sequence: TGTGCCACCAGTGACCAACGGACAGGTTACACAGATACGCAGTATTTT. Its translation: CATSDQRTGYTDTQYF.

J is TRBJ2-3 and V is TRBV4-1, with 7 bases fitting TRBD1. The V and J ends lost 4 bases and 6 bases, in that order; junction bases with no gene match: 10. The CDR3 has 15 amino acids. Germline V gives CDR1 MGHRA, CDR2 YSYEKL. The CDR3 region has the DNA TGCGCCAGCAGCCCAACCATAGGCAGGGGGGATACGCAGTATTTT. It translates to CASSPTIGRGDTQYF.

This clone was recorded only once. CDR3 in amino acids: CASSPGGGIYNEQFF. The CDR3 DNA reads TGCGCCAGCAGCCCCGGGGGGGGGATATACAATGAGCAGTTCTTC. This rearrangement joins TRBV5-1 to TRBJ2-1; 8 bases align to TRBD2. CDR3 length equals 15 residues. Trimming took 4 bases from V and 4 from J; bases not matched to a gene: 7. Germline V gene sequence: CDR1 SGHRS, CDR2 YFSETQ. Supplemented by reference TRBV5-1 and TRBJ2-1, the full variable domain reads KAGVTQTPRYLIKTRGQQVTLSCSPISGHRSVSWYQQTPGQGLQFLFEYFSETQRNKGNFPGRFSGRQFSNSRSEMNVSTLELGDSALYLCASSPGGGIYNEQFFGPGTRLTVL.

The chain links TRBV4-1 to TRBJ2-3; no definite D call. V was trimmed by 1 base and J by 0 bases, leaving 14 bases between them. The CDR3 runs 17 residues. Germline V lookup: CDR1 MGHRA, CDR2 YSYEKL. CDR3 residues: CASSQAYYVGSTDTQYF. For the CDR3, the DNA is TGCGCCAGCAGCCAAGCCTACTACGTGGGTAGCACAGATACGCAGTATTTT.

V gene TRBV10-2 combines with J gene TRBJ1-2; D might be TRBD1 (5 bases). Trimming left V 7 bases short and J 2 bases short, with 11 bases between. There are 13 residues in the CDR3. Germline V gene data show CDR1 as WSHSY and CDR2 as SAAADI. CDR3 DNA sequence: TGCGCCAGCACCAGGGACGGGAACTATGGCTACACCTTC. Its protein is CASTRDGNYGYTF.

CDR3 DNA: TGTGCCAGCAGCTTAGCCGGGACAGGTCCCTACGAGCAGTACTTC. Translated: CASSLAGTGPYEQYF. The V and J genes are TRBV7-6 and TRBJ2-7; 8 bases match TRBD1. There are 15 residues in the CDR3. Trimming took 0 bases from V and 2 from J; bases not matched to a gene: 3. Germline V gene lookup returns CDR1 SGHVS and CDR2 FNYEAQ.

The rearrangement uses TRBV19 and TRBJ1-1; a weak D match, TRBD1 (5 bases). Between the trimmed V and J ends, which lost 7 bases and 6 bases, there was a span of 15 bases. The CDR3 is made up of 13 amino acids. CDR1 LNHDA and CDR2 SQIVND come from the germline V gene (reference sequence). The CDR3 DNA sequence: TGTGCCAGTAATCCAGGGCACGGCCCTGAAGCTTTCTTT. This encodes CASNPGHGPEAFF.

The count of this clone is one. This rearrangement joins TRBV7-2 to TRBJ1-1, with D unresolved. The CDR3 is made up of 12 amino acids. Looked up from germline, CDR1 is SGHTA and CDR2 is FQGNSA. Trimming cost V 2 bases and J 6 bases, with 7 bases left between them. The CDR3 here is CASSLFGAEAFF. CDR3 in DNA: TGTGCCAGCAGCTTATTTGGTGCTGAAGCTTTCTTT.

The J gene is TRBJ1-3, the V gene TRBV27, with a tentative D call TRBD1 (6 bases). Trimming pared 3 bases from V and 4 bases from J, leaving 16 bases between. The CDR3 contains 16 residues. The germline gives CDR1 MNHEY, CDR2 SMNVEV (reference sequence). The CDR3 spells CASSFLSGGDGNTIYF. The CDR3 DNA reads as TGTGCCAGCAGTTTCCTAAGCGGGGGCGACGGAAACACCATATATTTT.

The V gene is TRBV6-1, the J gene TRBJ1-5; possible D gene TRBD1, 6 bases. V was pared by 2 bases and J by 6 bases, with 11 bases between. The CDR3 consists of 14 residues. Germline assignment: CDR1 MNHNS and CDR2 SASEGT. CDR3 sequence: CASSELGGLQPQHF. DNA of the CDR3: TGTGCCAGCAGTGAATTGGGGGGCCTTCAGCCCCAGCATTTT.

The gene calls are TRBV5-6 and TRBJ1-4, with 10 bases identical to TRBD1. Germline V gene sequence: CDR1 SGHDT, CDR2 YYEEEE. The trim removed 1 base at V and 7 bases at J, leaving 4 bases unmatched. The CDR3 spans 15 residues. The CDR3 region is CASSLRQGASEKLFF. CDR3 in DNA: TGTGCCAGCAGCTTGAGACAGGGGGCAAGTGAAAAACTGTTTTTT.

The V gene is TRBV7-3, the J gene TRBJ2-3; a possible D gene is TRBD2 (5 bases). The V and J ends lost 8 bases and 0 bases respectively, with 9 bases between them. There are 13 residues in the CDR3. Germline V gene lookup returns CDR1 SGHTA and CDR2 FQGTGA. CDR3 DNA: TGTGCCAGCGGGAGCGGTAGCACAGATACGCAGTATTTT. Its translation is CASGSGSTDTQYF.

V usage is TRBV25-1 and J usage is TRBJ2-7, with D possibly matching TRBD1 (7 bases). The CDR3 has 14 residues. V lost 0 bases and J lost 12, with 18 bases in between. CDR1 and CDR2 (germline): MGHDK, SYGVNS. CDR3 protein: CASSEYIAGGKVYF. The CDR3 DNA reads TGTGCCAGCAGTGAATATATTGCAGGGGGGAAGGTGTACTTC.

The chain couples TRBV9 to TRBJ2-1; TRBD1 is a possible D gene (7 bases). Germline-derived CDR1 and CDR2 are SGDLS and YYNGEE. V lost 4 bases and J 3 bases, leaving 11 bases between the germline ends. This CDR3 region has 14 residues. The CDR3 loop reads CASSRGDSYNEQFF. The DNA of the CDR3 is TGTGCCAGCAGCCGCGGGGACAGCTACAATGAGCAGTTCTTC.

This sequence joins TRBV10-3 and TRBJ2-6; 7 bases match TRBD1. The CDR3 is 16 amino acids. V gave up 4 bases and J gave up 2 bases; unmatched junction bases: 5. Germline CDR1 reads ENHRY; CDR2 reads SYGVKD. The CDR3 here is CAISGGQGAGANVLTF. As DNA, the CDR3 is TGTGCCATCAGTGGTGGGCAGGGGGCTGGGGCCAACGTCCTGACTTTC.